This T cell receptor beta chain is from a study of cytomegalovirus exposure and HLA in healthy donors (dated by TCRdb to the late 2010s). Study-wide context: An earlier analysis of roughly 500 of the donors reported over 250 Gb of sequence data and 117 million unique TCR beta sequences obtained from 150 million to 200 million T cells. To predict cytomegalovirus infection status, the study combined high-throughput TCR immunosequencing, statistical association of individual TCRs with disease status, and machine learning. Besides the first cohort of roughly 700 subjects, a separate validation cohort made up of 120 or so different subjects was used. Rather than drawing on any new phenotypic data, the later analysis identified candidate immune exposures from TCR beta sequences and the way those sequences occurred across donors. The number of donors typed differed by locus, with 629-630 for A, B, C, DRB1 and DQB1, about 500 for DQA1, about 610 for DPA1, and around 450 for DPB1. The study was designed to test whether signatures of past pathogen exposure could be identified by cataloging public T cell receptors. A later genetic analysis used genome-wide SNP genotypes for about 60% of the roughly 670 donors, treating that subset as a discovery cohort. Roughly five DR-DQ haplotypes were handled as single units for association and clustering, since linkage in the cohort was strong. An earlier analysis of 500 to 650 of the donors applied high-throughput TCR beta sequencing to assess whether each TCR beta V gene segment acted as functional or pseudogenic. Among the roughly 370 genotyped donors, more than 70% belonged to the genetic ancestry cluster associated with self-reported Caucasian donors. The study profiled the T cell repertoires of 666 subjects by immunosequencing and related them to cytomegalovirus serostatus. To study patterns of TCR occurrence, a later analysis re-analyzed previously published TCR beta repertoires from 600 to 750 donors and added high-resolution HLA genotyping. Donor age, sex, ethnicity and CMV serostatus were collected together with the repertoire data. Both class I and class II loci were covered by HLA typing, at four-digit resolution. Every repertoire in the discovery cohort had been generated on one and the same sequencing platform. Approximately 300 gigabases of sequencing data and approximately 92 million unique TCR sequences made up an early release that covered around 640 HLA-typed donors. Among a few hundred genotyped donors of the cohort, an average of roughly 240,000 unique TCR beta nucleotide sequences were sequenced per donor, about a sixth of them non-productive. What the work shows at the level of the full study, not this receptor alone: When HLA alleles, especially DR and DQ, strongly co-occurred, attributing TCR associations to individual alleles was difficult. According to a later genetic analysis, donors in an Asian-associated ancestry cluster had fewer N-insertions in productive TCRs than the roughly 660-donor mean. The only immune exposure information available for the cohort was CMV serostatus. The study listed 150 to 200 TCR beta chains as associated with cytomegalovirus. Correlated functional status among segregating V segments might be attributable to linkage disequilibrium, but an unknown experimental factor could not be ruled out. In a later analysis, several top co-occurrence clusters were reported to appear linked to parvovirus B19, influenza, CMV and Epstein-Barr virus. In a later analysis, TCR association rates were found to vary across HLA loci, with the most associated TCRs seen for DRB1 alleles and the fewest for HLA-C alleles. Compared with equally common non-associated chains, HLA-associated TCR beta chains in a later analysis were more clonally expanded and had lower generation probabilities. An earlier analysis of several hundred of the donors showed that most TCR beta V segments appeared in productive rearrangements either about 87% or about 30% of the time, which broadly matched IMGT annotations. An association between a missense DCLRE1C variant and V-gene and J-gene trimming of TCR beta chains was found in a later genetic analysis and replicated in an independent cohort. At a false discovery rate of 0.05, a later analysis linked about 16,000 TCR beta sequences to specific HLA alleles. The earlier analysis of 587 of the donors excluded 15 to 20 rarely observed V segments, including chromosome 9 orphons, because counts were too low. A further reported finding was that TCR beta sequences accurately predicted the HLA-A and HLA-B alleles for most subjects in the first cohort. Because HLA typing was unavailable for some donors at each locus, only the typed subset was used in association tests. The authors suggested that the approach could potentially be extended to other disease states and immunological phenotypes. In vitro tests confirmed that a few of the cytomegalovirus-associated TCR beta chains recognize cytomegalovirus antigens. This cohort had only TCR beta chains sequenced, and the lack of alpha or paired-chain data limited which features could be detected. Most TCR sequences were seen in very few donors, while some public TCRs were found in many individuals. Sequencing depth was assumed to be roughly uniform across donors in the presence/absence analyses, though that assumption may not hold. The sequencing pipeline was judged likely to have produced a cluster of highly shared sequence variants as a technical artifact. A later analysis found that most CMV-associated TCR beta chains appeared HLA-restricted, with HLA associations seemingly driven largely by CMV exposure. The classifier was reported to diagnose cytomegalovirus status with high specificity and sensitivity in both the original cohort and the validation cohort.

In total, just over 650 healthy bone marrow donors made up the cohort. At the time of sampling, every cohort member was nominally healthy, though immune exposures that went unrecorded were likely present. The donor was CMV seronegative and belonged to the group of roughly 330 seronegative cohort members. Each donor provided a peripheral blood sample, and peripheral blood mononuclear cells were used for TCR beta sequencing. The Qiagen DNeasy Blood Extraction Kit was used to extract genomic DNA from the blood cell samples. The library was generated by the immunoSEQ multiplex PCR assay. For the multiplex PCR, a mixture combining 60 forward primers for TCR Vbeta segments and 13 reverse primers for TCR Jbeta segments was used. The CDR3 region of rearranged TCR beta genes was amplified from genomic DNA with a multiplex PCR assay. The amplified TCR beta libraries were sequenced on the Illumina HiSeq System as 87-base-pair reads. Concerning the study's data processing: A later analysis counted about 80 million unique TCR beta chains across the approximately 700 repertoires, and around 9.9 million of these chains were shared by at least two donors. Raw reads were error-corrected and collapsed into unique sequences by a nearest-neighbor algorithm in which closely related sequences were merged to remove PCR and sequencing errors. V, D and J gene segments were assigned by aligning CDR3 sequences to IMGT reference sequences. For a sequence to be retained, a match of at least six nucleotides to both a V gene segment and a J gene segment was required. A rearrangement counted as productive if the CDR3 had no stop codons and remained in frame with V and J, and every other rearrangement counted as non-productive. Following IMGT convention, CDR3 was defined as the stretch from the second conserved V-encoded cysteine up to the conserved J-encoded phenylalanine. The earlier analysis of some 580 of the donors excluded any sequence lacking an unambiguous match to a single V gene segment. An earlier analysis of a few hundred of the donors called V segments functional above 56.7% productive rearrangements and segregating when the between-donor standard deviation exceeded 5%. A statistical classification framework was developed to diagnose cytomegalovirus status using the catalog of TCR beta chain sequences. In a later analysis, TCR nucleotide sequences were compared against IMGT/GENE-DB human TR gene sequences so that V and J genes could be assigned. Using the TCRdist pipeline, a later analysis assigned CDR3 sequences along with most-parsimonious VDJ recombination scenarios. In a later analysis, each TCR beta chain was defined by its CDR3 amino acid sequence together with its V-gene family, and reads lacking a unique V-gene family were excluded. To address suspected cross-contamination and a sequencing artifact, a later analysis removed 550 to 750 highly shared, low-generation-probability nucleotide sequences. In a later analysis, a clonal expansion index for each public chain was calculated from normalized within-repertoire ranks of inferred template counts. A later analysis computed generation probabilities with a VDJ recombination model fitted to out-of-frame rearrangements, and checked the results against IGoR. A later analysis scored TCR-TCR, TCR-HLA and TCR-CMV co-occurrence with hypergeometric tests, applying a repertoire-size bias correction to TCR pairs. To estimate false discovery rates, a later analysis permuted the HLA or CMV assignments 20 times. In a later analysis, co-occurring TCRs were grouped with DBSCAN, and TCRdist sequence similarity was added when clustering was performed within HLA-allele-positive subsets. For co-occurrence clustering, repertoires with fewer than 30,000 or more than 120,000 public chains were excluded, along with a handful of repertoires with anomalous nucleotide sharing. TCRdb took over this immuneACCESS table, retaining in-frame rearrangements with V and J assigned. Such tables are incomplete; in checked studies, under half of the missing clones stem from an unresolved V gene, and the remainder is unexplained. V and J calls and clone size come straight from that table; D and trimming were deduced from the DNA. The table held for this sample gives about 91,000 clones. Jointly, the top ten make up under 4.5% of the sample.

To note about this clone: The specificity of this receptor is unknown.

Sequences were obtained from PBMCs. This TCR was sampled from a woman aged 25 to 45 in good health and CMV-seronegative.

The encoded CDR3 is CASSSTDSDQETQYF. In nucleotide form, the sequence is TGTGCCAGCAGCTCGACGGACAGTGACCAAGAGACCCAGTACTTC. This sequence uses TRBV5-5 and TRBJ2-5; TRBD1 is a possible D gene, resting on 6 matching bases. The germline V gene (reference sequence) supplies CDR1 SGHKS and CDR2 YYEKEE. Including the terminal cysteine and phenylalanine, the CDR3 comprises 15 residues. Only the CDR3 DNA stays, 45 bases, in frame from base 1. Trimming costs V 3 bases and J 0 bases, and their ends lie 12 bases apart.